This T cell receptor (beta chain) was documented in a study of shared clonotypes between healthy human individuals. V trimming: 1 base; J trimming: 8 bases; junction bases outside the gene matches: 11. Germline V gene data show CDR1 as SGHTA and CDR2 as FQGNSA. The CDR3 is 16 amino acids. Regarding this clone: As yet, its antigen is unknown.

Study observations and caveats: In contrast to clonotypes shared by all four donors, non-shared clonotypes had lower generation probabilities. Rarefaction gave evidence that sorted-subset sequencing remained incomplete despite large depth.

The data were produced by immunoSEQ multiplex PCR, yet TCRdb's version contains in-frame clones alone and is incomplete. The sample consists of roughly 1.5 million clones, under 99% of them appearing once. Adults of Caucasian background living in Nashville, Tennessee made up all donors. This chain links TRBV7-2 with TRBJ1-2; TRBD1 agrees at 9 bases. This receptor was taken from a man aged 30-40 years in good health. Sequenced material: naive CD4+ T cells sorted from blood. Subset described: CD45RA+ positively selected. The CDR3 coding sequence is TGTGCCAGCAGCTTAGGAGGGACAGGGAGGGCGAAGGGCTACACCTTC. It specifies CASSLGGTGRAKGYTF.